This T cell receptor (beta chain) is drawn from a study of blood T cell repertoires in COVID-19. Study summary: Researchers got acute and convalescent COVID-19 samples from the United States, Italy and Spain. Sources were T cells, B-cell-depleted T cells, or PBMCs; the material itself was cDNA or gDNA.

Comment on this clone: In the same sample, other DNA sequences code for this CDR3.

As originally analysed: Counts of nucleated cells, estimated from reference gene primer amplification, were obtained. The assay was immunoSEQ multiplex PCR, and TCRdb's table has in-frame clones only and misses some. The V and J calls and clone size come from that table; D and trimming were worked out from the DNA. The data show 30,000 to 40,000 clones, with 82% seen just once and roughly two fifths held by the top ten. The CDR3 contains 15 residues. After removal of 5 bases from V and 0 bases from J, the junction contained 3 bases not matched to a gene. CDR1 is SGHTA, CDR2 FQGTGA, per germline. The chain couples TRBV7-3 to TRBJ2-3; 9 positions match TRBD2. Material: peripheral blood. This TCR was recovered from a man at least 80 years old with active or convalescent COVID-19. Here the CDR3 DNA reads TGTGCCAGCAGCAGGGCGGGAGGGAGCACAGATACGCAGTATTTT. It specifies CASSRAGGSTDTQYF.